The clone carrying this T cell receptor beta chain was seen repeatedly, ten times or more. Researchers barred patients who had uncontrolled infection, other autoimmune disease, pregnancy or lactation. This sample holds PBMCs from less than 13 ml fresh peripheral blood. This entry is derived from a study of T cells in Graves' hyperthyroidism and ophthalmopathy. Germline V gene lookup returns CDR1 DFQATT and CDR2 SNEGSKA (reference sequence). This CDR3 comprises 14 residues. Unmatched junction bases numbered 8, after V lost 3 bases and J lost 3 bases. The CDR3 regions of TCR beta were amplified from RNA transcripts. HTBI primers were the set used in a first-round RT-PCR of the TCR CDR3. MiXCR, run by TCRdb on the multiplex PCR reads, gives a single entry per CDR3 protein. The data hold some 440,000 distinct CDR3 sequences, with 15% to 18% observed a single time.

The specimen sequenced was blood. This rearrangement joins TRBV20-1 to TRBJ2-7, with 7 bases fitting TRBD2. The clonotype was recovered from a woman aged 18-29 years with Graves' hyperthyroidism. DNA of the CDR3: TGCAGTGCTAGTGGAGCGGGAACACGCTACGAGCAGTACTTC. Amino acids: CSASGAGTRYEQYF.